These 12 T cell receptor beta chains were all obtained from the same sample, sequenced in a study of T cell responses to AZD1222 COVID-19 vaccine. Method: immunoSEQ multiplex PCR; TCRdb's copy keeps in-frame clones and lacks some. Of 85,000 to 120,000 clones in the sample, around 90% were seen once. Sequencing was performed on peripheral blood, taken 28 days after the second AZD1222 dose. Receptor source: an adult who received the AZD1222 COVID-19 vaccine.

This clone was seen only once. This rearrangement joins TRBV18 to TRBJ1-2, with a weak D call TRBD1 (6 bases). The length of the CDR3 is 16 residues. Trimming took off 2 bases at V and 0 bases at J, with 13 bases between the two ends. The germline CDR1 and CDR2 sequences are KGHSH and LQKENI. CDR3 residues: CASSPSRDTSNYGYTF. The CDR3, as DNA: TGTGCCAGCTCACCAAGTCGGGACACTTCTAACTATGGCTACACCTTC.

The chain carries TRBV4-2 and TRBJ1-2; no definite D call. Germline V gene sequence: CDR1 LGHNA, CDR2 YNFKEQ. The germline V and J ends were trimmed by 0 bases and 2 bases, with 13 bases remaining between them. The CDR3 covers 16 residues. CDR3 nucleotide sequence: TGTGCCAGCAGCCAAGAGAGGACCGAAGCAAACTATGGCTACACCTTC. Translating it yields CASSQERTEANYGYTF.

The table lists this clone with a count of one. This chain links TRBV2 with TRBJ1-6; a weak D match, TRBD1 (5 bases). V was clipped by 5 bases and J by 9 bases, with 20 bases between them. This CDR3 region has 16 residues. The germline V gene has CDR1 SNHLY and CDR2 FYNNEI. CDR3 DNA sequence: TGTGCCAGCAGTCCGACGGAAGGGGTCGGACCTTCACCCCTCCACTTT. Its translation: CASSPTEGVGPSPLHF.

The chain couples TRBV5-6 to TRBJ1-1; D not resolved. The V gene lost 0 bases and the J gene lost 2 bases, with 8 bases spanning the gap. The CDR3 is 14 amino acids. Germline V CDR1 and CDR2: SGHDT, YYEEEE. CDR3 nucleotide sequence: TGTGCCAGCAGCTTGGCATGGCTAAACACTGAAGCTTTCTTT. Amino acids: CASSLAWLNTEAFF.

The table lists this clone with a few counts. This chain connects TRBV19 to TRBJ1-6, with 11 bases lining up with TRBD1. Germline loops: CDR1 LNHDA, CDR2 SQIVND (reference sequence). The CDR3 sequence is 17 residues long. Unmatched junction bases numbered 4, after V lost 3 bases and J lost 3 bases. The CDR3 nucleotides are TGTGCCAGTAGTATCAGGACAGGGGGCGACTATAATTCACCCCTCCACTTT. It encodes CASSIRTGGDYNSPLHF.

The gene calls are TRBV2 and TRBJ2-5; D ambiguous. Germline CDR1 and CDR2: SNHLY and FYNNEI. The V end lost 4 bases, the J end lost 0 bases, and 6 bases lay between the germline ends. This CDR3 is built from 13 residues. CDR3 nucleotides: TGTGCCAGCAGTGGCAGGTACCAAGAGACCCAGTACTTC. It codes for CASSGRYQETQYF.

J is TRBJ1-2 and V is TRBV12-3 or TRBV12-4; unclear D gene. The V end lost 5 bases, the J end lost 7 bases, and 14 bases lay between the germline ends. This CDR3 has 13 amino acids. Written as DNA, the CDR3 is TGTGCCAGCAGTCCCGCCAGAGTCGGTGGCTACACCTTC. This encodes CASSPARVGGYTF.

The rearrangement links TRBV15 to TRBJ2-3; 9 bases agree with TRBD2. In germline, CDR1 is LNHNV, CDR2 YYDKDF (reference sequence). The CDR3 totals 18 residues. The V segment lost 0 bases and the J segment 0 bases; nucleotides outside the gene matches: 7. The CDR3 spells CATSRESLSGGSTDTQYF. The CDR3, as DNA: TGTGCCACCAGCAGAGAGAGTCTTAGCGGGGGAAGCACAGATACGCAGTATTTT.

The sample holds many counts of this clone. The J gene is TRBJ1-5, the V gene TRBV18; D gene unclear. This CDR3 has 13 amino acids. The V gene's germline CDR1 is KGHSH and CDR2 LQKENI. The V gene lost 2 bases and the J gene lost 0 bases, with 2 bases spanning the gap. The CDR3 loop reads CASSPDSNQPQHF. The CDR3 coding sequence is TGTGCCAGCTCACCAGATAGCAATCAGCCCCAGCATTTT.

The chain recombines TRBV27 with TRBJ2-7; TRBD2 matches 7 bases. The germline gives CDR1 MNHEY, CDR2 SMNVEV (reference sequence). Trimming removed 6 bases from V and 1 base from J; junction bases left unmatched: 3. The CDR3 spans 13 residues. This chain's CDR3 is CASSTGRSYEQYF. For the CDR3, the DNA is TGTGCCAGCAGCACCGGGAGGTCCTACGAGCAGTACTTC.

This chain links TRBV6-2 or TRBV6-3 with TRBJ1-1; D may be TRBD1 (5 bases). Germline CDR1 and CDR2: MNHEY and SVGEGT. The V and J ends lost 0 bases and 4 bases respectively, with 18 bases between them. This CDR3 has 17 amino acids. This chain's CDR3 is CASSYSAGQVQGTEAFF. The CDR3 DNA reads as TGTGCCAGCAGTTACTCGGCGGGGCAAGTCCAGGGCACTGAAGCTTTCTTT.

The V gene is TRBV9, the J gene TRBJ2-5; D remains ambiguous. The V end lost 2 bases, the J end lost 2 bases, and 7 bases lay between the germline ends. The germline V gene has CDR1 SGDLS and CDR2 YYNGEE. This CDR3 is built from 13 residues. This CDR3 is CASSVQLQETQYF. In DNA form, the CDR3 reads TGTGCCAGCAGCGTTCAGTTACAAGAGACCCAGTACTTC.